These 19 T cell receptor beta chains were sequenced from one sample in a study of control samples from healthy donors and cancer patients (dated by TCRdb to 2018 to 2021). Libraries were prepared through the immunoSEQ multiplex PCR assay. This is the immuneACCESS table as TCRdb keeps it, with only in-frame sequences that have V and J called. A part of the clones is gone; compared with another copy, unresolved V genes explain less than half, and the rest is unexplained. Counted in this sample were 95,000 to 150,000 clones; approximately 88% of them appeared once. The top ten clones comprise 3.4% of the sample. Specimen: blood. The receptors stem from a man in his forties in good health.

J is TRBJ1-2 and V is TRBV7-2; D is undetermined. V lost 0 bases and J lost 4, with 12 bases in between. Germline-derived CDR1 and CDR2 are SGHTA and FQGNSA. CDR3 length: 15 residues. CDR3 in amino acids: CASSLARTALYGYTF. The DNA for the CDR3 is TGTGCCAGCAGCTTAGCGCGCACAGCTCTCTATGGCTACACCTTC.

V gene TRBV7-8 combines with J gene TRBJ2-7; 8 bases are shared with TRBD1. With 5 bases clipped from V and 2 bases from J, the junction kept 5 bases outside the gene matches. CDR3 length equals 14 residues. Looked up from germline, CDR1 is SGHVS and CDR2 is FQNEAQ. CDR3 nucleotides: TGTGCCAGCAGCCCACAGGGACAGGCCTACGAGCAGTACTTC. Translation gives CASSPQGQAYEQYF. The full variable domain, rest sourced from reference TRBV7-8 and TRBJ2-7, is GAGVSQSPRYKVAKRGQDVALRCDPISGHVSLFWYQQALGQGPEFLTYFQNEAQLDKSGLPSDRFFAERPEGSVSTLKIQRTQQEDSAVYLCASSPQGQAYEQYFGPGTRLTVT.

The chain has TRBV3-1 (or the pseudogene TRBV3-2) and TRBJ2-3, with 8 nucleotides matching TRBD1. V was pared by 0 bases and J by 5 bases, with 10 bases of the junction left unmatched. The germline CDR1 and CDR2 sequences are LGHDT and YNNKEL (reference sequence). The CDR3 is 17 amino acids. For the CDR3, the DNA is TGTGCCAGCAGCCAAGATAGCCTGGACAGGGACATAGATACGCAGTATTTT. As protein: CASSQDSLDRDIDTQYF.

This clone was detected only once. The chain has TRBV5-1 and TRBJ2-2; tentative D call: TRBD1 (6 bases). The V and J ends lost 4 bases and 1 base respectively, with 8 bases between them. The germline V gene has CDR1 SGHRS and CDR2 YFSETQ. The CDR3 length is 14 residues. The CDR3 coding sequence is TGCGCCAGCAGCCCGGGACAGAACACCGGGGAGCTGTTTTTT. It codes for CASSPGQNTGELFF.

The rearrangement links TRBV6-5 to TRBJ1-4; D possibly corresponds to TRBD1 (6 bases). The length of the CDR3 is 15 residues. The V gene lost 5 bases and the J gene lost 4 bases, with 14 bases spanning the gap. Germline values: CDR1 MNHEY, CDR2 SVGAGI. In DNA form, the CDR3 reads TGTGCCAGCAGTATCCACAGGGATGGTAATGAAAAACTGTTTTTT. Its protein is CASSIHRDGNEKLFF.

The J gene is TRBJ2-3, the V gene TRBV6-5; a weak D match, TRBD1 (6 bases). The germline gives CDR1 MNHEY, CDR2 SVGAGI. Between the trimmed V and J ends, which lost 7 bases and 0 bases, there was a span of 14 bases. This CDR3 spans 15 amino acids. The CDR3 region has the DNA TGTGCCAGCAACGAATGGACAGCTAGCACAGATACGCAGTATTTT. It is translated as CASNEWTASTDTQYF.

This sequence joins TRBV18 and TRBJ1-4, with unresolved D. The CDR3 is made up of 13 amino acids. Trimming cost V 5 bases and J 4 bases, with 8 bases left between them. Germline V gene lookup returns CDR1 KGHSH and CDR2 LQKENI. This CDR3 is CASSEHINEKLFF. DNA of the CDR3: TGTGCCAGCTCAGAACATATTAATGAAAAACTGTTTTTT. The whole variable domain, filled in from reference TRBV18 and TRBJ1-4, reads NAGVMQNPRHLVRRRGQEARLRCSPMKGHSHVYWYRQLPEEGLKFMVYLQKENIIDESGMPKERFSAEFPKEGPSILRIQQVVRGDSAAYFCASSEHINEKLFFGSGTQLSVL.

The rearrangement links TRBV27 to TRBJ2-7, with D perhaps matching TRBD1 (6 bases). Germline V gene sequence: CDR1 MNHEY, CDR2 SMNVEV (reference sequence). The V and J ends lost 4 bases and 0 bases respectively, with 13 bases between them. CDR3 size: 15 residues. Here the CDR3 reads CASSSMTGSSYEQYF. The CDR3 DNA follows: TGTGCCAGCAGTTCGATGACAGGTAGCTCCTACGAGCAGTACTTC.

The chain joins TRBV29-1 to TRBJ2-5, with 7 bases that match TRBD2. V lost 0 bases, J lost 3 bases, and 4 bases stayed unmatched. CDR1 and CDR2 (germline): SQVTM, ANQGSEA. The CDR3 runs to 14 residues. The CDR3 sequence: CSVEDWGGEETQYF. The CDR3 coding sequence is TGCAGCGTTGAAGATTGGGGGGGGGAAGAGACCCAGTACTTC.

The chain employs TRBV5-4 and TRBJ2-6, with D uncertain. Between the trimmed V and J ends, which lost 3 bases and 0 bases, there was a span of 16 bases. This CDR3 is built from 18 residues. Germline lookup yields CDR1 SGHNT and CDR2 YYREEE (reference sequence). Written as DNA, the CDR3 is TGTGCCAGCAGCTCGGGTTTGCTGCTGAGCTCTGGGGCCAACGTCCTGACTTTC. It specifies CASSSGLLLSSGANVLTF.

This clone has just a few counts. The V call is TRBV6-5, the J call TRBJ2-7; D is possibly TRBD2 (6 bases). This CDR3 has 15 residues. The V and J ends lost 2 bases and 0 bases respectively, with 11 bases between them. Germline-derived CDR1 and CDR2 are MNHEY and SVGAGI. The CDR3 loop reads CASSYRDGSSYEQYF. The CDR3 nucleotides are TGTGCCAGCAGTTACCGGGACGGGAGCTCCTACGAGCAGTACTTC.

The rearrangement links TRBV28 to TRBJ1-5, with 7 bases that match TRBD1. With 7 bases clipped from V and 3 bases from J, the junction kept 3 bases outside the gene matches. Germline assignment: CDR1 MDHEN and CDR2 SYDVKM. The CDR3 consists of 13 residues. The CDR3 sequence is CASKTGNNQPQHF. The DNA of the CDR3 is TGTGCCAGCAAGACAGGGAACAATCAGCCCCAGCATTTT.

This clone is termed medium-sized. This chain connects TRBV24-1 to TRBJ2-7; D possibly corresponds to TRBD1 (6 bases). The germline V gene encodes CDR1 KGHDR and CDR2 SFDVKD. The CDR3 length is 14 residues. Trimming cost V 2 bases and J 4 bases, with 11 bases left between them. CDR3 DNA sequence: TGTGCCACCAGTGATTCACAGGGTGGGTACGAGCAGTACTTC. This gives the protein CATSDSQGGYEQYF.

The J gene is TRBJ2-3, the V gene TRBV6-6; D perhaps matches TRBD1 (6 bases). This CDR3 is built from 16 residues. Germline lookup yields CDR1 MNHNY and CDR2 SVGAGI (reference sequence). V lost 0 bases to trimming and J lost 2 bases, with 12 bases between them. The CDR3 bases are TGTGCCAGCAGTTACTCGAACAGGGCTACCACAGATACGCAGTATTTT. It specifies CASSYSNRATTDTQYF.

This rearrangement joins TRBV15 to TRBJ2-5, with TRBD2 matching 10 bases. The germline CDR1 and CDR2 sequences are LNHNV and YYDKDF (reference sequence). J was trimmed by 5 bases and V by 0 bases; bases with no gene match: 6. The CDR3 is made up of 16 amino acids. The CDR3, as DNA: TGTGCCACCAGCAGAGATGTAGCGGGGGGCCCGGAGACCCAGTACTTC. This codes for CATSRDVAGGPETQYF.

The chain joins TRBV6-5 to TRBJ2-7, with D hard to call. The CDR3 extends over 13 amino acids. In germline, CDR1 is MNHEY, CDR2 SVGAGI. Trimming took off 5 bases at V and 3 bases at J, with 11 bases between the two ends. The CDR3 loop reads CASSKNLIYEQYF. The CDR3 nucleotides read TGTGCCAGCAGTAAGAACCTTATCTACGAGCAGTACTTC.

The chain uses TRBV19 and TRBJ2-1; 8 nucleotides match TRBD1. This CDR3 contains 13 residues. Unmatched junction bases numbered 3, after V lost 2 bases and J lost 9 bases. Germline-derived CDR1 and CDR2 are LNHDA and SQIVND (reference sequence). CDR3: CASSINRGVEQFF. DNA for the CDR3: TGTGCCAGTAGTATAAACAGGGGGGTTGAGCAGTTCTTC.

The CDR3 here is CASSVLADTQYF. The CDR3 DNA follows: TGTGCCAGCAGCGTATTAGCCGACACGCAGTATTTT. The genes are TRBV9 and TRBJ2-3; D gene unclear. Trimming pared 1 base from V and 9 bases from J, leaving 9 bases between. The germline V gene encodes CDR1 SGDLS and CDR2 YYNGEE. This CDR3 comprises 12 residues.

This chain connects TRBV7-8 to TRBJ1-5, with D perhaps matching TRBD1 (5 bases). CDR3 length: 14 residues. Between the trimmed V and J ends, which lost 1 base and 5 bases, there was a span of 9 bases. Germline V gives CDR1 SGHVS, CDR2 FQNEAQ. The CDR3 loop reads CASSLGGTDQPQHF. In DNA, the CDR3 is TGTGCCAGCAGCTTAGGAGGGACGGATCAGCCCCAGCATTTT.